The 17 T cell receptor beta chains below all came from one sample that was sequenced in a study of shared clonotypes between healthy human individuals. This table comes from immunoSEQ multiplex PCR, and its TCRdb copy is limited to in-frame clones, with some not included. This table holds around 700,000 clones, about 78% found once. Sequencing used memory CD4+ T cells sorted from blood. The sample's subset: CD45RA-negative fraction. These receptors were collected from a woman under 40 in good health.

V gene TRBV29-1 combines with J gene TRBJ2-7, with D possibly matching TRBD2 (6 bases). The CDR3 spans 14 residues. CDR1 SQVTM and CDR2 ANQGSEA come from the germline V gene. V gave up 6 bases and J gave up 0 bases, with 15 bases separating them. The CDR3 coding sequence is TGCAGCGTCCGGTTAGCGGTCGCCTCCTACGAGCAGTACTTC. This encodes CSVRLAVASYEQYF.

This chain connects TRBV19 to TRBJ2-5, with 8 bases lining up with TRBD2. V lost 1 base to trimming and J lost 4 bases; unmatched junction nucleotides: 5. This CDR3 is 15 amino acids long. Germline values: CDR1 LNHDA, CDR2 SQIVND (reference sequence). This CDR3 reads CASSIVGGARETQYF. For the CDR3, the DNA is TGTGCCAGTAGTATAGTCGGGGGGGCGAGAGAGACCCAGTACTTC.

The gene calls are TRBV14 and TRBJ2-6; D gene unclear. This CDR3 spans 18 amino acids. Germline loops: CDR1 SGHDN, CDR2 FVKESK. The ends were cut back, 0 bases at V and 0 bases at J, with 12 bases in the middle. For the CDR3, the DNA is TGTGCCAGCAGCCAAGAGGGTGGATGGTTCTCTGGGGCCAACGTCCTGACTTTC. Translation gives CASSQEGGWFSGANVLTF.

The chain couples TRBV10-2 to TRBJ2-1; 8 positions agree with TRBD1. The CDR3 is made up of 13 amino acids. Germline loops: CDR1 WSHSY, CDR2 SAAADI. J was trimmed by 7 bases and V by 6 bases; bases with no gene match: 5. The CDR3 DNA reads as TGCGCCAGCAGGGACAGGGTAATGAATGAGCAGTTCTTC. It codes for CASRDRVMNEQFF.

This clone was recorded only once. The rearrangement joins TRBV18 to TRBJ1-3; D possibly corresponds to TRBD1 (5 bases). Trimming took off 2 bases at V and 7 bases at J, with 12 bases between the two ends. The CDR3 is 14 residues long. From germline, CDR1 is KGHSH and CDR2 LQKENI. The DNA of the CDR3 is TGTGCCAGCTCACCATGGGGGATTTGGAACACCATATATTTT. The encoded protein is CASSPWGIWNTIYF. Variable domain in full (rest from reference TRBV18 and TRBJ1-3): NAGVMQNPRHLVRRRGQEARLRCSPMKGHSHVYWYRQLPEEGLKFMVYLQKENIIDESGMPKERFSAEFPKEGPSILRIQQVVRGDSAAYFCASSPWGIWNTIYFGEGSWLTVV.

The V gene is TRBV6-1, the J gene TRBJ1-5; weak D call: TRBD1 (6 bases). Trimming cost V 1 base and J 2 bases, with 12 bases left between them. This CDR3 comprises 16 residues. From germline, CDR1 is MNHNS and CDR2 SASEGT. This CDR3 is CASSEGRGKGNQPQHF. The DNA for the CDR3 is TGTGCCAGCAGTGAAGGGAGGGGGAAGGGCAATCAGCCCCAGCATTTT.

The chain couples TRBV5-1 to TRBJ2-7; D gene ambiguous. Between the trimmed V and J ends, which lost 0 bases and 2 bases, there was a span of 9 bases. The CDR3 extends over 14 amino acids. From germline, CDR1 is SGHRS and CDR2 YFSETQ. The CDR3 sequence: CASSLDHSPYEQYF. CDR3 in DNA: TGCGCCAGCAGCTTGGATCACAGCCCCTACGAGCAGTACTTC.

The J gene is TRBJ2-7, the V gene TRBV16, with D possibly being TRBD1 (6 bases). This CDR3 comprises 14 residues. V lost 2 bases and J lost 1, with 9 bases in between. Germline V gives CDR1 KGHSY, CDR2 FQNENV. The CDR3 sequence: CASSQRTVSYEQYF. The DNA for the CDR3 is TGTGCCAGCAGCCAAAGGACAGTGTCCTACGAGCAGTACTTC.

The rearrangement uses TRBV4-1 and TRBJ1-5; a weak D match, TRBD1 (5 bases). The CDR3 sequence is 16 residues long. Trimming removed 3 bases from V and 4 bases from J, with 16 bases in between. CDR1 and CDR2 (germline): MGHRA, YSYEKL. CDR3 sequence reads: CASSQTIGAPNQPQHF. The CDR3 nucleotides are TGCGCCAGCAGCCAGACCATAGGGGCACCTAATCAGCCCCAGCATTTT.

The chain joins TRBV28 to TRBJ2-5; weak D call: TRBD1 (6 bases). Trimming removed 2 bases from V and 5 bases from J, with 12 bases in between. This CDR3 comprises 14 residues. The V gene's germline CDR1 is MDHEN and CDR2 SYDVKM. CDR3 region: CASSLRGSRETQYF. In DNA, the CDR3 is TGTGCCAGCAGTTTAAGGGGGAGCCGGGAGACCCAGTACTTC.

The chain has TRBV18 and TRBJ1-2; no clear D gene. From germline, CDR1 is KGHSH and CDR2 LQKENI. This CDR3 contains 15 residues. The V gene lost 2 bases and the J gene lost 8 bases, with 18 bases spanning the gap. CDR3 DNA: TGTGCCAGCTCACCATCCGAGGGAAGGGTTGGCGGCTACACCTTC. Protein: CASSPSEGRVGGYTF.

This clone came up once. V is TRBV4-2 and J is TRBJ2-2, with 8 nucleotides matching TRBD1. This CDR3 is built from 17 residues. Trimming at V came to 0 bases and at J to 5 bases, leaving 8 bases not matched to a gene. CDR1 LGHNA and CDR2 YNFKEQ come from the germline V gene. In DNA, the CDR3 is TGTGCCAGCAGCCAAGATAACGGACAGGGAGGTACCGGGGAGCTGTTTTTT. Its protein is CASSQDNGQGGTGELFF.

This clone has just one count. V gene TRBV28 combines with J gene TRBJ1-3; D unclear. CDR1 is MDHEN and CDR2 is SYDVKM in the germline V gene. V dropped 5 bases and J dropped 0 bases, with 11 bases sitting between them. There are 15 residues in the CDR3. The chain's CDR3 is CASSVLRVSGNTIYF. Here the CDR3 DNA reads TGTGCCAGCAGTGTCCTCAGAGTCTCTGGAAACACCATATATTTT.

This clone has just a few counts. The V gene is TRBV19, the J gene TRBJ2-1; no definite D call. This CDR3 has 16 amino acids. V lost 1 base and J lost 6, with 16 bases in between. Germline CDR1 LNHDA, CDR2 SQIVND (reference sequence). Here the CDR3 reads CASSIASWQAANEQFF. CDR3 bases: TGTGCCAGTAGTATAGCCTCGTGGCAGGCCGCCAATGAGCAGTTCTTC.

This clone showed up just a few times. This chain uses TRBV19 with TRBJ1-4; D gene uncertain. The V end was cut by 2 bases, the J end by 8 bases, with 15 bases between. Germline CDR1 LNHDA, CDR2 SQIVND (reference sequence). CDR3 length: 15 residues. The CDR3 here is CASSISDIVREKLFF. For the CDR3, the DNA is TGTGCCAGTAGTATATCAGACATCGTGCGGGAAAAACTGTTTTTT.

The rearrangement joins TRBV5-5 to TRBJ2-7; 9 bases map to TRBD2. Germline V gene lookup returns CDR1 SGHKS and CDR2 YYEKEE (reference sequence). The CDR3 totals 15 residues. J lost 6 bases, V lost 1 base, and 8 bases had no gene match. Written as DNA, the CDR3 is TGTGCCAGCAGCTTGAGGAGCGGGAGGACTTCCGAGCAGTACTTC. As protein: CASSLRSGRTSEQYF. The whole variable domain, remainder taken from reference TRBV5-5 and TRBJ2-7, is DAGVTQSPTHLIKTRGQQVTLRCSPISGHKSVSWYQQVLGQGPQFIFQYYEKEERGRGNFPDRFSARQFPNYSSELNVNALLLGDSALYLCASSLRSGRTSEQYFGPGTRLTVT.

This clone showed up just a few times. CDR3 DNA: TGTGCCAGCAGCCGAACCTACGGGAGCGCGTCAGCAGATACGCAGTATTTT. Residues: CASSRTYGSASADTQYF. The rearrangement uses TRBV11-2 and TRBJ2-3; possible D gene TRBD2, 6 bases. Trimming took 5 bases from V and 4 from J, leaving 22 bases between them. Germline V gives CDR1 SGHAT, CDR2 FQNNGV. The length of the CDR3 is 17 residues.